This is a list of T cell receptor beta chains from one sample in a study of OX40 agonist ivuxolimab in advanced cancers. The table came from immunoSEQ multiplex PCR; TCRdb's copy has only in-frame clones and leaves some out. Of under 65,000 clones listed, around 89% are singletons. The specimen was CD4+ or CD8+ T cells sorted from blood, collected in a trial of the OX40 agonist ivuxolimab. All receptors come from an adult with an advanced solid tumor such as melanoma, head and neck, liver or kidney cancer. CDR3s include the opening cysteine and the closing phenylalanine or tryptophan. The order of the fields is clone size, J gene, V gene, D gene, CDR3 DNA, CDR3 protein. D genes are given only for firm matches. The size of a clone is reported for some rows only, either as once, few or many, or as a class for expanded clones.

size: .; J: TRBJ1-1; V: TRBV29-1; D: .; DNA: TGCAGCGTTATCTACACTGAAGCTTTCTTT; CDR3: CSVIYTEAFF
size: .; J: TRBJ2-6; V: TRBV18; D: .; DNA: TGTGCCAGCTCACCGAATCAGGGTGCTGGGGCCAACGTCCTGACTTTC; CDR3: CASSPNQGAGANVLTF
size: once; J: TRBJ1-1; V: TRBV7-8; D: TRBD1; DNA: TGTGCCAGCAGCTTAAGGGACAGGGGGTCGAACACTGAAGCTTTCTTT; CDR3: CASSLRDRGSNTEAFF
size: .; J: TRBJ2-1; V: TRBV6-4; D: .; DNA: TGTGCCAGCAGTCCGGACCCCTACAATGAGCAGTTCTTC; CDR3: CASSPDPYNEQFF
size: .; J: TRBJ2-7; V: TRBV5-4; D: .; DNA: TGTGCCAGCAGCCCTCGAGGGGGCTCCTACGAGCAGTACTTC; CDR3: CASSPRGGSYEQYF
size: .; J: TRBJ2-5; V: TRBV27; D: .; DNA: TGTGCCAGCCGGAGAGACCAAGAGACCCAGTACTTC; CDR3: CASRRDQETQYF
size: .; J: TRBJ2-7; V: TRBV6-1; D: TRBD1; DNA: TGTGCCAGCAGAAGAGAACAGGGGACCTACGAGCAGTACTTC; CDR3: CASRREQGTYEQYF
size: .; J: TRBJ2-1; V: TRBV28; D: TRBD2; DNA: TGTGCCAGCAGTCTCATGGTAGCGGGGACCCGATACAATGAGCAGTTCTTC; CDR3: CASSLMVAGTRYNEQFF
size: .; J: TRBJ2-2; V: TRBV19; D: .; DNA: TGTGCCAGTAGTATAGATAGCGGTGCCGCGAACACCGGGGAGCTGTTTTTT; CDR3: CASSIDSGAANTGELFF
size: .; J: TRBJ1-5; V: TRBV5-4; D: TRBD1; DNA: TGTGCCAGCAGCTGGGGGGACAGGGACCAGCCCCAGCATTTT; CDR3: CASSWGDRDQPQHF
size: .; J: TRBJ1-1; V: TRBV2; D: .; DNA: TGTGCCAGCAGCCCATCGGGGGGAAGAACTGAAGCTTTCTTT; CDR3: CASSPSGGRTEAFF
size: .; J: TRBJ2-5; V: TRBV5-1; D: TRBD2; DNA: TGCGCCAGCAGCTTGGGACTAGCGGGAGTTTCCGTATCAGAGACCCAGTACTTC; CDR3: CASSLGLAGVSVSETQYF
size: .; J: TRBJ1-3; V: TRBV4-2; D: TRBD1; DNA: TGTGCCAGCAGCCGGGGACAGGATCCAAACACCATATATTTT; CDR3: CASSRGQDPNTIYF
size: .; J: TRBJ1-1; V: TRBV15; D: .; DNA: TGTGCCACCAGCAGAGTTGTGAACACTGAAGCTTTCTTT; CDR3: CATSRVVNTEAFF
size: .; J: TRBJ2-5; V: TRBV21-1; D: .; DNA: TGTGCCAGCTTCACGTGTGGACAGCCCCTCGGAGAGACCCAGTACTTC; CDR3: CASFTCGQPLGETQYF
size: .; J: TRBJ1-5; V: TRBV19; D: TRBD1; DNA: TGTGCCAGTAGGGGACAGGGAAAGGGCAATCAGCCCCAGCATTTT; CDR3: CASRGQGKGNQPQHF
size: .; J: TRBJ1-2; V: TRBV7-9; D: .; DNA: TGTGCCAGCAGCTTAGCAACTAATACTAACTATGGCTACACCTTC; CDR3: CASSLATNTNYGYTF
size: .; J: TRBJ2-7; V: TRBV5-1; D: .; DNA: TGCGCCAGCAGCCCCCAGGTGGGCTACGAGCAGTACTTC; CDR3: CASSPQVGYEQYF
size: .; J: TRBJ2-3; V: TRBV5-1; D: TRBD1; DNA: TGCGCCAGCAGCTATCGGACAGGGGTAGATACGCAGTATTTT; CDR3: CASSYRTGVDTQYF
size: .; J: TRBJ2-3; V: TRBV19; D: TRBD1; DNA: TGTGCCAGTAGTGACGCCGGACAGGGGGCTATAGATACGCAGTATTTT; CDR3: CASSDAGQGAIDTQYF
size: .; J: TRBJ1-1; V: TRBV27; D: TRBD1; DNA: TGTGCCAGCAGTCGTTCCGACAGGGCTGGGAACACTGAAGCTTTCTTT; CDR3: CASSRSDRAGNTEAFF
size: .; J: TRBJ2-2; V: TRBV19; D: TRBD1; DNA: TGTGCCAGTACGGGACAGGGGTTCACCGGGGAGCTGTTTTTT; CDR3: CASTGQGFTGELFF
size: .; J: TRBJ1-2; V: TRBV7-2; D: .; DNA: TGTGCCACCCGCCTAGGTTCCGGGTCCTATGGCTACACCTTC; CDR3: CATRLGSGSYGYTF